The following is a TCR beta chain sequence with its context. This entry comes from a study of blood T cell repertoires in COVID-19. Study information: The samples span acute and convalescent COVID-19 from the United States, Italy and Spain.

Profiling relied on immunoSEQ multiplex PCR, and the TCRdb table lists in-frame clones only, not all of them. The sample carries around 280,000 clones, roughly 91% recorded once. The J segment lost 6 bases and the V segment lost 6 bases, leaving 14 bases of the junction unmatched. The CDR3 is 15 amino acids. CDR1 is WNHNN, CDR2 SYGVQD, per germline (reference sequence). The receptor comes from a woman in her 30s with COVID-19, enrolled during active disease. The sample was peripheral blood. The chain uses TRBV10-1 and TRBJ2-7; 7 nucleotides align to TRBD1. The CDR3 protein is CASSFRTTGSGEQYF. Here the CDR3 DNA reads TGCGCCAGCAGCTTTCGGACGACAGGGTCTGGCGAGCAGTACTTC.